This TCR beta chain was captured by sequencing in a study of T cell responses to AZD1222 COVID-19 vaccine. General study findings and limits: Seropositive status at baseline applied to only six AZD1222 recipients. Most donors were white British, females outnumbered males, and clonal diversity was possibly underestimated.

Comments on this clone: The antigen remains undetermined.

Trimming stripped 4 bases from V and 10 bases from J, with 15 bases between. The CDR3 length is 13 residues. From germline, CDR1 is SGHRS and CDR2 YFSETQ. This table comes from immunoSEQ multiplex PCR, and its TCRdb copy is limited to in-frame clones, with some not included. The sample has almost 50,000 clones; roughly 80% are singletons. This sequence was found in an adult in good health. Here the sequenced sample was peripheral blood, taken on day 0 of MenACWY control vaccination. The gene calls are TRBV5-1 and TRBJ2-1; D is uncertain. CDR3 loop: CASSGDRIREQFF. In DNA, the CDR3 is TGCGCCAGCAGCGGAGACCGGATCCGGGAGCAGTTCTTC.